These 32 T cell receptor beta chains share one sample of origin, sequenced in a study of T cell clonality in common variable immunodeficiency. Their recognized antigens are unknown. Method: immunoSEQ multiplex PCR; TCRdb's copy keeps in-frame clones and lacks some. Altogether roughly 7,300 clones were found in the sample, and no singletons occur. General study findings and limits: Reportedly, TCR beta sequences from common variable immunodeficiency showed fewer deletions and N-nucleotide insertions.

What was sequenced was peripheral blood mononuclear cells. These receptors all stem from a human donor with common variable immunodeficiency.

This clone was seen only a few times. The CDR3 reads CASSPRGVGETQYF. CDR3 bases read: TGTGCCAGCAGCCCCAGGGGGGTAGGGGAGACC. This sequence joins TRBV7-3 and TRBJ2-5, with D possibly being TRBD1 (7 bases). Read coverage stops 3 residues before the CDR3 terminus; the germline J gene supplies the remainder. Trimming pared 5 bases from V and 5 bases from J, leaving 15 bases between. The CDR3 length is 14 residues. In germline, CDR1 is SGHTA, CDR2 FQGTGA.

This clone occurred a few times. The read terminates 3 residues ahead of where the CDR3 ends, so the germline J gene completes it. The chain recombines TRBV5-1 with TRBJ2-7; 7 nucleotides line up with TRBD2. The CDR3 loop spans 14 amino acids. From germline, CDR1 is SGHRS and CDR2 YFSETQ. V dropped 4 bases and J dropped 2; count of bases not matched to a gene: 6. Partial CDR3 DNA: TGCGCCAGCAGCACCAGCGGGAAAGCCTACGAG. Translation gives CASSTSGKAYE. The entire CDR3 reads CASSTSGKAYEQYF. Full variable domain (remainder filled in from reference TRBV5-1 and TRBJ2-7): KAGVTQTPRYLIKTRGQQVTLSCSPISGHRSVSWYQQTPGQGLQFLFEYFSETQRNKGNFPGRFSGRQFSNSRSEMNVSTLELGDSALYLCASSTSGKAYEQYFGPGTRLTVT.

This clone was found a few times. The read is 3 residues too short to cover the CDR3 end, so that end is filled in from the germline J gene. This chain connects TRBV2 to TRBJ2-7, with D maybe TRBD1 (6 bases). The CDR3 has 16 amino acids. V shed 6 bases and J shed 4 bases, with 22 bases lying between them. Germline CDR1 reads SNHLY; CDR2 reads FYNNEI. CDR3 in amino acids: CASRDPDSVRDYEQYF. The CDR3 bases that were read are TGTGCCAGCAGGGACCCGGACAGTGTTAGGGATTACGAG.

By share, this clone counts as medium-sized. The read stops 3 residues short of the end of the CDR3; the missing end is completed from the germline J gene. J is TRBJ1-1 and V is TRBV5-1; D might be TRBD1 (6 bases). V was clipped by 0 bases and J by 7 bases, with 13 bases between them. Germline V gene lookup returns CDR1 SGHRS and CDR2 YFSETQ. The length of the CDR3 is 14 residues. The CDR3 loop reads CASSLVVGGGEAFF. The covered CDR3 bases are TGCGCCAGCAGCTTGGTGGTTGGGGGCGGTGAA.

By frequency in the sample, this clone is medium-sized. The read terminates 3 residues ahead of where the CDR3 ends, so the germline J gene completes it. V and J are TRBV7-3 and TRBJ2-1, with D uncertain. The CDR3 loop spans 12 amino acids. Germline CDR1 and CDR2: SGHTA and FQGTGA. Deletions cut 8 bases from V and 8 bases from J, with 13 bases between. The covered CDR3 bases are TGTGCCAGCGGCAGGAGTCGTGATGAG. Its protein is CASGRSRDE. The entire CDR3 is CASGRSRDEQFF. Combining the CDR3 with reference TRBV7-3 and TRBJ2-1 gives the whole variable domain GAGVSQTPSNKVTEKGKYVELRCDPISGHTALYWYRQSLGQGPEFLIYFQGTGAADDSGLPNDRFFAVRPEGSVSTLKIQRTERGDSAVYLCASGRSRDEQFFGPGTRLTVL.

This clone has more than one count but fewer than ten. From the germline J gene comes the end of the CDR3, since the read stops 3 residues before it. This chain joins TRBV7-9 and TRBJ2-5; TRBD2 agrees at 8 bases. CDR3 length: 15 residues. V shed 3 bases and J 2 bases; nucleotides not matched to a gene: 5. Germline V gene sequence: CDR1 SEHNR, CDR2 FQNEAQ (reference sequence). The CDR3 reads CASSLGSGRQETQYF. CDR3 DNA (partial): TGTGCCAGCAGCTTGGGCAGCGGGAGACAAGAGACC.

In its sample, this clone was seen a few times. With the read ending 3 residues before the CDR3 end, the germline J gene is used to fill in that end. This chain joins TRBV11-2 and TRBJ2-5; no firm D call. Trimming shortened V by 1 base and J by 3 bases, and 6 bases separated the two germline ends. Germline assignment: CDR1 SGHAT and CDR2 FQNNGV. This CDR3 has 13 residues. The sequenced part of the CDR3 DNA is TGTGCCAGCAGCTTAGGAACTAAAGAGACC. Its translation: CASSLGTKET. The complete CDR3 sequence is CASSLGTKETQYF.

This clone occurred many times. The read ends 3 residues early relative to the CDR3; the germline J gene fills the gap. The rearrangement uses TRBV7-8 and TRBJ2-5, with D maybe TRBD2 (5 bases). This CDR3 comprises 17 residues. V lost 3 bases and J 7 bases, leaving 24 bases between the germline ends. From germline, CDR1 is SGHVS and CDR2 FQNEAQ. CDR3 bases read: TGTGCCAGCAGCTTTGGCGTCCACCCGAGGGTAGAAGGGACC. Residues: CASSFGVHPRVEGT. The whole CDR3 region reads CASSFGVHPRVEGTQYF.

In its sample, this clone was seen a few times. The sequence runs out 3 residues before the end of the CDR3; the remainder is reconstructed from the germline J gene. The chain recombines TRBV25-1 with TRBJ1-1, with no clear D. Germline V gene lookup returns CDR1 MGHDK and CDR2 SYGVNS. The CDR3 covers 13 residues. V was cut by 3 bases and J by 6 bases, with 11 bases left in between. Partial CDR3 DNA: TGTGCCAGCAGTGATACCAGGAGAGCTGAA. Its translation is CASSDTRRAE. The whole CDR3 region reads CASSDTRRAEAFF. Filled out from reference TRBV25-1 and TRBJ1-1, the complete variable domain reads EADIYQTPRYLVIGTGKKITLECSQTMGHDKMYWYQQDPGMELHLIHYSYGVNSTEKGDLSSESTVSRIRTEHFPLTLESARPSHTSQYLCASSDTRRAEAFFGQGTRLTVV.

As regards this clone: The read is 3 residues too short to cover the CDR3 end, so that end is filled in from the germline J gene. The chain has TRBV7-2 and TRBJ2-1, with 7 bases fitting TRBD2. The CDR3 totals 15 residues. After removal of 1 base from V and 4 bases from J, the junction contained 4 bases not matched to a gene. Germline V gene sequence: CDR1 SGHTA, CDR2 FQGNSA. CDR3 loop: CASSLVAGAYNEQFF. The sequenced CDR3 bases are TGTGCCAGCAGCTTAGTGGCGGGAGCTTACAATGAG.

This clone was counted many times. The CDR3 extends 3 residues past the end of the read, so its final part is completed from the germline J gene. The gene calls are TRBV20-1 and TRBJ2-3; 7 nucleotides agree with TRBD2. Losses at the gene ends were 3 bases for V and 4 bases for J; bases not matched to a gene: 10. The CDR3 consists of 15 residues. Germline loops: CDR1 DFQATT, CDR2 SNEGSKA (reference sequence). CDR3 DNA (partial): TGCAGTGCTAGGGGTGCGCGGGAGCTAGCAGATACG. Residues: CSARGARELADT. The CDR3 reads in full as CSARGARELADTQYF.

This clone occurred a few times. Read sequence stops 3 residues before the CDR3 end, and the germline J gene provides the missing end. V gene TRBV5-5 combines with J gene TRBJ1-2; no clear D. Per the germline V gene, CDR1 is SGHKS and CDR2 is YYEKEE (reference sequence). V lost 0 bases and J 7 bases, leaving 13 bases between the germline ends. This CDR3 has 14 amino acids. CDR3 in amino acids: CASSLGTSASGYTF. Incomplete CDR3 DNA: TGTGCCAGCAGCTTGGGTACATCCGCATCTGGC.

In the case of this clone: From the germline J gene comes the end of the CDR3, since the read stops 3 residues before it. The gene calls are TRBV30 and TRBJ1-2; 9 bases align to TRBD1. This CDR3 is 13 amino acids long. The V gene's germline CDR1 is GTSNPN and CDR2 SVGIG (reference sequence). CDR3 DNA, as far as it was read: TGTGCCTGGGCCTCGGACAGGGGTGACGGC. It translates to CAWASDRGDG. The whole CDR3 is CAWASDRGDGYTF.

Comment on this clone: Read coverage stops 3 residues before the CDR3 terminus; the germline J gene supplies the remainder. The J gene is TRBJ2-7, the V gene TRBV30; 14 positions match TRBD2. CDR3 length: 14 amino acids. V lost 2 bases, J lost 4 bases, and 1 base stayed unmatched. From germline, CDR1 is GTSNPN and CDR2 SVGIG (reference sequence). CDR3 bases read: TGTGCCTGGAGTAGACTAGCGGGAGGGTACGAG. The encoded protein is CAWSRLAGGYE. The entire CDR3 protein is CAWSRLAGGYEQYF.

This clone was seen a few times. The read stops 3 residues short of the end of the CDR3; the missing end is completed from the germline J gene. This chain connects TRBV19 to TRBJ2-7, with 9 bases matching TRBD2. The CDR3 covers 14 residues. Trimming removed 6 bases from V and 3 bases from J; junction bases left unmatched: 6. Germline-derived CDR1 and CDR2 are LNHDA and SQIVND (reference sequence). The CDR3: CASSSRTSDYEQYF. The CDR3 bases that were read are TGTGCCAGTAGCTCCCGGACTAGCGACTACGAG.

This clone was picked up a small number of times. Sequencing ends 3 residues short of the CDR3 end; the germline J gene provides the rest. The chain uses TRBV7-6 and TRBJ1-1; D may be TRBD1 (6 bases). Trimming shortened V by 7 bases and J by 1 base, and 10 bases separated the two germline ends. This CDR3 is 13 amino acids long. Per the germline V gene, CDR1 is SGHVS and CDR2 is FNYEAQ. This CDR3 reads CASKPTGNTEAFF. The covered CDR3 bases are TGTGCCAGCAAACCGACAGGGAACACTGAA.

This clone was recorded at least ten times. With the read ending 3 residues before the CDR3 end, the germline J gene is used to fill in that end. The chain combines TRBV20-1 with TRBJ2-4, with 12 bases that match TRBD2. Germline V gives CDR1 DFQATT, CDR2 SNEGSKA (reference sequence). This CDR3 is 14 amino acids long. The trim removed 6 bases at V and 1 base at J, leaving 1 base unmatched. The CDR3 bases that were read are TGCAGTGCAACTAGCGGGAGGGCCAAAAACATT. Amino acids: CSATSGRAKNI. The full CDR3 sequence reads CSATSGRAKNIQYF.

This clone has a count of ten or more. The read terminates 3 residues before the CDR3 end, so the remaining end is supplied by the germline J gene. The gene calls are TRBV18 and TRBJ2-2; the match to TRBD1 covers 7 bases. The CDR3 consists of 15 residues. Germline assignment: CDR1 KGHSH and CDR2 LQKENI. V gave up 3 bases and J gave up 7 bases; unmatched junction bases: 8. The CDR3 loop reads CASSPDRARNGELFF. Partial CDR3 DNA: TGTGCCAGCTCACCCGACAGGGCAAGGAACGGGGAG.

This clone was counted between two and nine times. The read finishes 3 residues shy of the CDR3 end, and the germline J gene is used to complete it. V usage is TRBV7-3 and J usage is TRBJ2-3; 7 bases match TRBD2. CDR1 is SGHTA and CDR2 is FQGTGA in the germline V gene. The CDR3 sequence is 16 residues long. With V trimmed by 1 base and J by 2 bases, 6 bases remained unmatched. CDR3 bases read: TGTGCCAGCAGCTTAAACCCAGCGGGGTCCACAGATACG. Its protein product is CASSLNPAGSTDT. The full CDR3 is CASSLNPAGSTDTQYF.

Notes on this clone: The CDR3 goes on 3 residues after the read ends, and that part is filled in from the germline J gene. The rearrangement links TRBV6-2 or TRBV6-3 to TRBJ2-2; 8 positions agree with TRBD1. CDR1 is MNHEY, CDR2 SVGEGT, per germline. CDR3 length equals 14 residues. V shed 5 bases and J 6 bases; nucleotides not matched to a gene: 5. CDR3 amino acids: CASSKRTGPGELFF. Incomplete CDR3 DNA: TGTGCCAGCAGTAAACGGACAGGGCCCGGGGAG.

This clone is medium-sized (0.01 to 0.1%) by share. The CDR3 goes on 3 residues after the read ends, and that part is filled in from the germline J gene. The chain carries TRBV19 and TRBJ1-5; D might be TRBD1 (5 bases). This CDR3 region has 15 residues. Germline assignment: CDR1 LNHDA and CDR2 SQIVND (reference sequence). The ends were cut back, 5 bases at V and 3 bases at J, with 14 bases in the middle. CDR3 bases read: TGTGCCAGTAGTTATAGTCGGGGACTCAATCAGCCC. Its protein product is CASSYSRGLNQP. The whole CDR3 protein reads CASSYSRGLNQPQHF.

This clone was seen a few times. CDR3 protein: CASSLGPDSPLHF. Partial CDR3 DNA: TGTGCCAGCAGCTTAGGTCCCGATTCACCC. The rearrangement uses TRBV7-9 and TRBJ1-6; D ambiguous. The sequence runs out 3 residues before the end of the CDR3; the remainder is reconstructed from the germline J gene. V lost 1 base and J 8 bases, leaving 6 bases between the germline ends. Germline V gene lookup returns CDR1 SEHNR and CDR2 FQNEAQ (reference sequence). The CDR3 contains 13 residues.

Note on this clone: The CDR3 goes on 3 residues after the read ends, and that part is filled in from the germline J gene. The chain carries TRBV18 and TRBJ1-5; possibly TRBD1 for D (6 bases). Per the germline V gene, CDR1 is KGHSH and CDR2 is LQKENI. V was shortened by 6 bases and J by 1 base, with 16 bases between the two germline ends. The CDR3 has 16 residues. The CDR3: CASSLYNRESNQPQHF. CDR3 DNA (partial): TGTGCCAGCTCGCTCTACAACAGGGAAAGCAATCAGCCC.

In this sample, this clone turned up a few times. The missing CDR3 end, 3 residues past where the read stops, is filled in from the germline J gene. The chain is built from TRBV7-9 and TRBJ2-7; 9 bases map to TRBD1. The J segment lost 0 bases and the V segment lost 5 bases, leaving 5 bases of the junction unmatched. Germline assignment: CDR1 SEHNR and CDR2 FQNEAQ (reference sequence). The CDR3 is 15 residues long. CDR3 protein: CASSHWDRDSYEQYF. The sequenced part of the CDR3 DNA is TGTGCCAGCAGCCACTGGGACAGGGACTCCTACGAG.

This clone was picked up a small number of times. The missing CDR3 end, 3 residues past where the read stops, is filled in from the germline J gene. The chain joins TRBV7-9 to TRBJ1-1; 7 nucleotides match TRBD1. The germline V gene encodes CDR1 SEHNR and CDR2 FQNEAQ (reference sequence). This CDR3 region has 13 residues. The sequenced CDR3 bases are TGTGCCAGCAGCTCACCAGACAGGGTCGAA. Translating gives CASSSPDRVE. The entire CDR3 protein is CASSSPDRVEAFF. Full variable domain (remainder filled in from reference TRBV7-9 and TRBJ1-1): DTGVSQNPRHKITKRGQNVTFRCDPISEHNRLYWYRQTLGQGPEFLTYFQNEAQLEKSRLLSDRFSAERPKGSFSTLEIQRTEQGDSAMYLCASSSPDRVEAFFGQGTRLTVV.

Many counts were recorded for this clone. The read ends 3 residues shy of where the CDR3 ends; the end is completed using the germline J gene. The chain employs TRBV6-2 or TRBV6-3 and TRBJ2-7; TRBD2 matches at 8 bases. The V gene's germline CDR1 is MNHEY and CDR2 SVGEGT. The CDR3 runs 15 residues. V lost 5 bases and J lost 2; bases outside the gene matches: 8. CDR3 DNA, as far as it was read: TGTGCCAGCAGTCCTCGGACTAGCAGTGCCTACGAG. It encodes CASSPRTSSAYE. The whole CDR3 sequence reads CASSPRTSSAYEQYF.

To note about this clone: The CDR3 end lies 3 residues beyond the end of the read and is filled in from the germline J gene. This chain uses TRBV19 with TRBJ2-2, with D possibly being TRBD1 (5 bases). This CDR3 is built from 17 residues. The V gene lost 5 bases and the J gene lost 0 bases, with 16 bases spanning the gap. CDR1 is LNHDA, CDR2 SQIVND, per germline (reference sequence). The sequenced CDR3 bases are TGTGCCAGTAGTCGGCAGGGCATCATCACGAACACCGGGGAG. Translated: CASSRQGIITNTGE. The full-length CDR3 reads as CASSRQGIITNTGELFF.

Remarks on this clone: The CDR3 end falls 3 residues outside the read, so it is completed with the germline J gene. The chain couples TRBV10-3 to TRBJ2-7, with TRBD2 identical over 13 bases. Germline CDR1 and CDR2: ENHRY and SYGVKD. The CDR3 is 15 amino acids. Germline trimming cut 6 bases from V and 4 bases from J; bases unmatched to any gene: 6. The CDR3: CAIRGLAGKRYEQYF. The CDR3 bases that were read are TGTGCCATCAGGGGACTAGCGGGAAAGAGATACGAG.

This clone was observed a few times. The read is 3 residues too short to cover the CDR3 end, so that end is filled in from the germline J gene. This rearrangement joins TRBV18 to TRBJ2-2, with 8 bases identical to TRBD2. CDR1 is KGHSH and CDR2 is LQKENI in the germline V gene. V lost 3 bases to trimming and J lost 4 bases; unmatched junction nucleotides: 7. The CDR3 is 16 amino acids. The covered CDR3 bases are TGTGCCAGCTCACCTACGCTAGCGGGTTTCACCGGGGAG. It translates to CASSPTLAGFTGE. The CDR3, in full, reads CASSPTLAGFTGELFF.

On this clone: The read finishes 3 residues shy of the CDR3 end, and the germline J gene is used to complete it. V is TRBV19 and J is TRBJ2-2; possible D gene TRBD1, 5 bases. CDR1 and CDR2 (germline): LNHDA, SQIVND (reference sequence). This CDR3 has 13 amino acids. Trimming stripped 5 bases from V and 6 bases from J, with 10 bases between. The covered CDR3 bases are TGTGCCAGTAGTCCTATGACAGCCGGGGAG. This translates into CASSPMTAGE. The entire CDR3 sequence reads CASSPMTAGELFF.

The table lists this clone with many counts. The read gets to within 3 residues of the CDR3 end, and the germline J gene fills in the rest. The chain is built from TRBV18 and TRBJ2-7, with D possibly being TRBD2 (5 bases). The CDR3 spans 15 residues. Germline V gene sequence: CDR1 KGHSH, CDR2 LQKENI. V was clipped by 2 bases and J by 2 bases, with 13 bases between them. The sequenced part of the CDR3 DNA is TGTGCCAGCTCACCAATCAGCGGAGAAACCTACGAG. This gives the protein CASSPISGETYE. Given in full, the CDR3 is CASSPISGETYEQYF.

To note about this clone: With the read ending 3 residues before the CDR3 end, the germline J gene is used to fill in that end. This sequence joins TRBV30 and TRBJ1-1, with D possibly being TRBD1 (6 bases). Between the trimmed V and J ends, which lost 7 bases and 6 bases, there was a span of 6 bases. CDR1 is GTSNPN and CDR2 is SVGIG in the germline V gene (reference sequence). The CDR3 loop spans 9 amino acids. This CDR3 is CASGAEAFF. CDR3 bases read: TGTGCCTCAGGGGCTGAA. Together with reference TRBV30 and TRBJ1-1, the CDR3 gives the full variable domain: SQTIHQWPATLVQPVGSPLSLECTVEGTSNPNLYWYRQAAGRGLQLLFYSVGIGQISSEVPQNLSASRPQDRQFILSSKKLLLSDSGFYLCASGAEAFFGQGTRLTVV.